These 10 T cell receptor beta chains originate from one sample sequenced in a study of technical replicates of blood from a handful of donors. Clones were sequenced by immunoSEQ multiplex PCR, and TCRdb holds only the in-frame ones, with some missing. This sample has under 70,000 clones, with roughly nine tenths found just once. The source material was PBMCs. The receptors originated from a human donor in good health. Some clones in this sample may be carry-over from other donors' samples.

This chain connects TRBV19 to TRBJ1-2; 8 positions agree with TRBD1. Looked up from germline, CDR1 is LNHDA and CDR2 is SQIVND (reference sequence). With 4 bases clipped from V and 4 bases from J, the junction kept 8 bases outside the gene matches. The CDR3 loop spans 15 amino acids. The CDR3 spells CASSTNRQGTYGYTF. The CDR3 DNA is TGTGCCAGTAGTACAAACCGACAGGGGACCTATGGCTACACCTTC.

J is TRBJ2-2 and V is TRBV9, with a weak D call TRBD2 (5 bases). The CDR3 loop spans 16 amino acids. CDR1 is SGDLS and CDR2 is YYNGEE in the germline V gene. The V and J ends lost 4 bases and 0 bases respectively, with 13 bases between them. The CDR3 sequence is CASSFGTGTNTGELFF. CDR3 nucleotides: TGTGCCAGCAGCTTTGGAACGGGAACGAACACCGGGGAGCTGTTTTTT. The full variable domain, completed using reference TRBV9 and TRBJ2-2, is DSGVTQTPKHLITATGQRVTLRCSPRSGDLSVYWYQQSLDQGLQFLIQYYNGEERAKGNILERFSAQQFPDLHSELNLSSLELGDSALYFCASSFGTGTNTGELFFGEGSRLTVL.

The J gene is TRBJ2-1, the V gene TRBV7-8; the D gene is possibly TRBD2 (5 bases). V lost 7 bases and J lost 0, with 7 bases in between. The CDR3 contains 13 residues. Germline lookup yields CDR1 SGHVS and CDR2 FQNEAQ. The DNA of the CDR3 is TGTGCCAGCAAGCGGATCTCCTACAATGAGCAGTTCTTC. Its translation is CASKRISYNEQFF.

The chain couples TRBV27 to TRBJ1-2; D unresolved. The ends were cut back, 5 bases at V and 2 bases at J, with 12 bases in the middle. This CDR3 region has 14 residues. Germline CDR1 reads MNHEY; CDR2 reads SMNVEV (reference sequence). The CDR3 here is CASSPRSENYGYTF. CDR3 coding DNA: TGTGCCAGCAGTCCCCGGAGCGAGAACTATGGCTACACCTTC.

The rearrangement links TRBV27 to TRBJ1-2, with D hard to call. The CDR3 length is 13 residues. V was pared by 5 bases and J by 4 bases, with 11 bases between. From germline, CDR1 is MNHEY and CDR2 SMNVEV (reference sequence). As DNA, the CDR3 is TGTGCCAGCAGTAAGCGGGGTCTCTATGGCTACACCTTC. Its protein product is CASSKRGLYGYTF.

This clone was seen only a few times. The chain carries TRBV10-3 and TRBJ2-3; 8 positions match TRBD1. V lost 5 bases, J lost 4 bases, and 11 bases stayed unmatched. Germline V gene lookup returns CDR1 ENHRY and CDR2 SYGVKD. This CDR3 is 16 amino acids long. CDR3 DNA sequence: TGTGCCATCAGTACAACCTTGGACAGGGATCCAGATACGCAGTATTTT. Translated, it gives CAISTTLDRDPDTQYF.

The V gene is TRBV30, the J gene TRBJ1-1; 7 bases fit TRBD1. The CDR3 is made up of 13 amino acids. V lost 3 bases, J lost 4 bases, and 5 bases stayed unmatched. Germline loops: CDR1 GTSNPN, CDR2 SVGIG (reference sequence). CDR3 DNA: TGTGCCTGGAGCCGACAGGGCGGCACTGAAGCTTTCTTT. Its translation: CAWSRQGGTEAFF.

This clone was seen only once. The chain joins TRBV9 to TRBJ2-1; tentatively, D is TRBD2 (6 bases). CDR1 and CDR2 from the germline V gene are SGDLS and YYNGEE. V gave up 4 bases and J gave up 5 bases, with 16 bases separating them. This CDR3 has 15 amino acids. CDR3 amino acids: CASSLRGMPNNEQFF. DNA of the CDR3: TGTGCCAGCAGCCTTCGGGGGATGCCAAACAATGAGCAGTTCTTC.

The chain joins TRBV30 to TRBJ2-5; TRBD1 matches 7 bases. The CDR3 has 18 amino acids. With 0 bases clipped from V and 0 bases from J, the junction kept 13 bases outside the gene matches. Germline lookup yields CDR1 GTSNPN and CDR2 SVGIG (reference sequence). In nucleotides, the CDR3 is TGTGCCTGGAGTGTACGGGTTCTCAGACAGGGCGACCAAGAGACCCAGTACTTC. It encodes CAWSVRVLRQGDQETQYF.

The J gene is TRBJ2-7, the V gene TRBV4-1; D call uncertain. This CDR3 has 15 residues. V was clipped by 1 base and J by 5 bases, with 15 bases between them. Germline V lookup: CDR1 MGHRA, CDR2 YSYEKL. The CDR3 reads CASSQAWSFSDEQYF. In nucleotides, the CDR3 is TGCGCCAGCAGCCAAGCGTGGTCTTTCAGCGACGAGCAGTACTTC.